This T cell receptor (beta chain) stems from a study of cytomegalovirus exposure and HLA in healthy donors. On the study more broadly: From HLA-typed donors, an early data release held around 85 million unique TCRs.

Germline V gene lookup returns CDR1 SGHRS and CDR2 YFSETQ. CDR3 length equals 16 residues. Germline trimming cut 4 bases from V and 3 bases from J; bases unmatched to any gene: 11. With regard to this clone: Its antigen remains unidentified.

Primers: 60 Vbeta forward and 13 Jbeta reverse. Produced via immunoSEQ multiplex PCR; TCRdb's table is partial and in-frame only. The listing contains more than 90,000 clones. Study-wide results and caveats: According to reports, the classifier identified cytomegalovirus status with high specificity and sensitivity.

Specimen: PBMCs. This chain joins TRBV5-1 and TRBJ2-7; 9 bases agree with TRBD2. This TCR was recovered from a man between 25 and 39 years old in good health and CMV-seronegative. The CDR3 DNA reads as TGCGCCAGCAGCCCCAGTAGCGGGGGACTCTACTACGAGCAGTACTTC. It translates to CASSPSSGGLYYEQYF.